The T cell receptor (beta chain) described here comes from a study of blood T cell repertoires in COVID-19. Across the study: Samples taken during acute and convalescent COVID-19 were collected in the United States, Italy and Spain. PBMCs, B-cell-depleted T cells, or T cells provided the cDNA or gDNA that made up the material.

CDR1 is SGHKS, CDR2 YYEKEE, per germline (reference sequence). Trimming removed 1 base from V and 0 bases from J, with 17 bases in between. The CDR3 extends over 19 amino acids. TCRdb keeps only in-frame clones here, not all; method: immunoSEQ multiplex PCR. Here the sample spans 90,000 to 100,000 clones, about 80% being singletons. The origin of this receptor is an elderly man with acute or convalescent COVID-19. V is TRBV5-5 and J is TRBJ2-6; D is perhaps TRBD1 (6 bases). Material for sequencing was peripheral blood. The CDR3: CASSLLVTGQNSGANVLTF. The CDR3 bases are TGTGCCAGCAGCTTGTTAGTAACAGGGCAGAACTCTGGGGCCAACGTCCTGACTTTC.